The sequence of this T cell receptor beta chain was determined in a study of cytomegalovirus exposure and HLA in healthy donors. Germline CDR1 is GTSNPN and CDR2 is SVGIG (reference sequence). The V and J ends lost 2 bases and 0 bases, in that order; junction bases with no gene match: 9. This CDR3 has 17 amino acids. Primers for the PCR totalled 60 Vbeta and 13 Jbeta. The repertoire was sequenced with immunoSEQ multiplex PCR; TCRdb's copy has only in-frame clones and lacks some. The table includes fewer than 150,000 clones, 80% detected once. The J gene is TRBJ1-5, the V gene TRBV30, with TRBD1 matching 8 bases. Sequencing input: PBMCs. The TCR originated in a female donor in good health and CMV-seropositive. CDR3 DNA: TGTGCCTGGAGTTTGTCCAGGGGGCTCTCTAGCAATCAGCCCCAGCATTTT. Amino acid sequence: CAWSLSRGLSSNQPQHF. The variable domain in full, completed from reference TRBV30 and TRBJ1-5, reads SQTIHQWPATLVQPVGSPLSLECTVEGTSNPNLYWYRQAAGRGLQLLFYSVGIGQISSEVPQNLSASRPQDRQFILSSKKLLLSDSGFYLCAWSLSRGLSSNQPQHFGDGTRLSIL.